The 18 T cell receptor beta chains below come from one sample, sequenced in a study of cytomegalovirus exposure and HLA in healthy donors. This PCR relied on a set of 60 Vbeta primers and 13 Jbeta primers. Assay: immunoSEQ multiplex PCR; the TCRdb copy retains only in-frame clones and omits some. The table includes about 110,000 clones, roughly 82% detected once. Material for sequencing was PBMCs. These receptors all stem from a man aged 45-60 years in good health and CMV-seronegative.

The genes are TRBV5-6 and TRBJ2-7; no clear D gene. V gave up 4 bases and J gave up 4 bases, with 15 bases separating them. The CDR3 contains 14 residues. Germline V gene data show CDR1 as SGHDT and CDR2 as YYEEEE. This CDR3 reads CASSITGPGYEQYV. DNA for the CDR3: TGTGCCAGCAGCATCACGGGTCCTGGGTACGAGCAGTACGTC.

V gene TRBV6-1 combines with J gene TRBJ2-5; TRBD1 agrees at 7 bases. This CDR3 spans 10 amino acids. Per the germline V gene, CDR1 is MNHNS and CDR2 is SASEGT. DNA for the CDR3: TGTGCGACAGGGAGAGAGACCCAGTACTTC. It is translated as CATGRETQYF.

In nucleotides, the CDR3 is TGCGCCAGCAGCGCAGACAGGGGAGAGCAGTACTTC. This sequence encodes CASSADRGEQYF. The chain combines TRBV5-1 with TRBJ2-7; TRBD1 aligns across 8 bases. CDR1 is SGHRS and CDR2 is YFSETQ in the germline V gene. With V trimmed by 4 bases and J by 7 bases, 4 bases remained unmatched. CDR3 size: 12 residues.

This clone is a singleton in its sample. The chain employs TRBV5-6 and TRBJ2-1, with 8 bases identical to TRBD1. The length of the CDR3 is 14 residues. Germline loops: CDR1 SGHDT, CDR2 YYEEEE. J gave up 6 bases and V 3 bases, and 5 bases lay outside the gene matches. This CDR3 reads CASSWTGRFNEQFF. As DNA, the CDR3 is TGTGCCAGCAGCTGGACAGGGCGGTTCAATGAGCAGTTCTTC.

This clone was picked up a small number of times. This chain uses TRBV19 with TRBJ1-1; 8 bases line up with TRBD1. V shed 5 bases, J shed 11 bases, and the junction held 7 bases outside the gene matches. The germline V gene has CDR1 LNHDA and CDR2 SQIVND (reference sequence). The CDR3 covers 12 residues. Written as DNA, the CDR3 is TGTGCCAGTAGTCTTGGACAGGGTATGGCTTTCTTT. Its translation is CASSLGQGMAFF.

CDR3 amino acids: CASTFNTDTQYF. The CDR3, as DNA: TGTGCCAGCACTTTTAACACAGATACGCAGTATTTT. The chain carries TRBV7-2 and TRBJ2-3; D gene uncertain. Trimming pared 7 bases from V and 2 bases from J, leaving 7 bases between. The CDR3 is 12 amino acids. Germline-derived CDR1 and CDR2 are SGHTA and FQGNSA.

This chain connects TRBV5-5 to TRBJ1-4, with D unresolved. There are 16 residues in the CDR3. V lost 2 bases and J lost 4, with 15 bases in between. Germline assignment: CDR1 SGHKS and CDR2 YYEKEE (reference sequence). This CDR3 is CASSFDFLGGNEKLFF. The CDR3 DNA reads TGTGCCAGCAGCTTTGACTTTCTAGGAGGTAATGAAAAACTGTTTTTT.

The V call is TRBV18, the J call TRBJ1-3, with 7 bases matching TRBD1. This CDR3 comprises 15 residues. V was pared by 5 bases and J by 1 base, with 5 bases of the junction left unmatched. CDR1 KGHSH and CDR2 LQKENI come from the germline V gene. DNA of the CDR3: TGTGCCAGCTCAGCGTTACAGGGGTCTGGAAACACCATATATTTT. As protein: CASSALQGSGNTIYF.

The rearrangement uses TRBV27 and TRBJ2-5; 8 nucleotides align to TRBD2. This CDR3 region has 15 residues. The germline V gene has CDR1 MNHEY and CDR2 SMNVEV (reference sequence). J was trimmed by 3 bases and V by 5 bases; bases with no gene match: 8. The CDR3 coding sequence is TGTGCCAGCAGTAGAGGACTAGCAGGAGAAGAGACCCAGTACTTC. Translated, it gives CASSRGLAGEETQYF.

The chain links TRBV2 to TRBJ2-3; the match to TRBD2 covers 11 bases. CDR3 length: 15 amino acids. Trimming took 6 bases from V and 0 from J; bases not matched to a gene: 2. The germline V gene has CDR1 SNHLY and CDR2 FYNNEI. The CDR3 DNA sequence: TGTGCCAGCAGCTGGACTAGCGGGAGCACAGATACGCAGTATTTT. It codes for CASSWTSGSTDTQYF. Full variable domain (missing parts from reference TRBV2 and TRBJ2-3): EPEVTQTPSHQVTQMGQEVILRCVPISNHLYFYWYRQILGQKVEFLVSFYNNEISEKSEIFDDQFSVERPDGSNFTLKIRSTKLEDSAMYFCASSWTSGSTDTQYFGPGTRLTVL.

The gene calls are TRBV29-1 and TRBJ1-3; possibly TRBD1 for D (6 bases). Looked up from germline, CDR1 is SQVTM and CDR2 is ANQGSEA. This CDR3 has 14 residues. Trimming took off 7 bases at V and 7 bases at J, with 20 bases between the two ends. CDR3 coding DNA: TGCAGCGCCGCCGGGGACATCCTAGGCAACACCATATATTTT. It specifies CSAAGDILGNTIYF.

CDR3 loop: CASSSPVYNEQFF. CDR3 DNA sequence: TGTGCCAGCAGCTCACCAGTCTACAATGAGCAGTTCTTC. V is TRBV7-6 and J is TRBJ2-1; no reliable D call. Per germline, CDR1 SGHVS and CDR2 FNYEAQ. This CDR3 region has 13 residues. Trimming stripped 4 bases from V and 3 bases from J, with 7 bases between.

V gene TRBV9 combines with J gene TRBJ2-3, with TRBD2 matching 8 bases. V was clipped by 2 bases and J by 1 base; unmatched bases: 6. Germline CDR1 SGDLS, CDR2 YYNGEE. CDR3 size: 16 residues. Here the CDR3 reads CASSVTSGVGTDTQYF. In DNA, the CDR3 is TGTGCCAGCAGCGTTACTAGCGGTGTCGGCACAGATACGCAGTATTTT.

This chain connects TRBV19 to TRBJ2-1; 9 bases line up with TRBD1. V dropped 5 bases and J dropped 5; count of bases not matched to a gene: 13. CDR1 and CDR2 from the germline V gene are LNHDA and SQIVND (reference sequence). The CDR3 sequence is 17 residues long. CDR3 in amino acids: CASSSRTGVFQDNEQFF. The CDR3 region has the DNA TGTGCCAGTAGTTCTCGGACAGGGGTGTTCCAGGACAATGAGCAGTTCTTC.

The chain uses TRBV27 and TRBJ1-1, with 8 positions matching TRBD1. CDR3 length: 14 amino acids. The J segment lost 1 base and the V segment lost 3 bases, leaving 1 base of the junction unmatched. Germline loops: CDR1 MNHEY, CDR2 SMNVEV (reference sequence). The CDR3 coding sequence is TGTGCCAGCAGTTTTCAGGGGGCGAACACTGAAGCTTTCTTT. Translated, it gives CASSFQGANTEAFF.

The CDR3 sequence: CASRVTGGGDTQYF. In DNA, the CDR3 is TGTGCCAGCCGAGTGACAGGGGGGGGAGATACGCAGTATTTT. The rearrangement links TRBV6-5 to TRBJ2-3; 9 bases align to TRBD1. The CDR3 covers 14 residues. Unmatched junction bases numbered 8, after V lost 8 bases and J lost 5 bases. Looked up from germline, CDR1 is MNHEY and CDR2 is SVGAGI.

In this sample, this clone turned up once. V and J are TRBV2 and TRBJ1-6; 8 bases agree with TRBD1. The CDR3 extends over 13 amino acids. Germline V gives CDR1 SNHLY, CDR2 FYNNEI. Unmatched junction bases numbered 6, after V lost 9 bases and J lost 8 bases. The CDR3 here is CASTGQEDSPLHF. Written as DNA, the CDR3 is TGTGCCAGTACGGGACAGGAGGATTCACCCCTCCACTTT.

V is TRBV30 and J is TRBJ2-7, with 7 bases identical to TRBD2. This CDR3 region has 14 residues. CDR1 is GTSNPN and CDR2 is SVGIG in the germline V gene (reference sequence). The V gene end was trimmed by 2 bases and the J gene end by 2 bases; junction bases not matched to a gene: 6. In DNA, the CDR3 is TGTGCCTGGAGTACCCAGGGAGGGGCCTACGAGCAGTACTTC. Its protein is CAWSTQGGAYEQYF.